A single sample is the source of the 9 T cell receptor beta chains below, sequenced in a study of T-cell reconstitution after alpha-beta-depleted transplantation in children. Preparation of the TCRbeta library was carried out with unique molecular identifiers. TCRdb called the PCR reads again in MiXCR, with one record for every CDR3 protein. The sample records 500,000 to 650,000 distinct CDR3 sequences, about an eighth being singletons. Sequencing was performed on PBMCs, mostly from graft donor cells, taken 360 days after TCRalphabeta/CD19-depleted stem cell transplant. The origin of the receptors is a male patient younger than 18 who had a stem cell transplant for acute myeloid leukemia, so the T cells may come from the graft donor.

In its sample, this clonotype was seen many times. The junction shows a germline mismatch at one end, possibly a read error. J is TRBJ2-7 and V is TRBV6-1; 11 bases are shared with TRBD2. The CDR3 extends over 13 amino acids. Germline V gene sequence: CDR1 MNHNS, CDR2 SASEGT. The CDR3 sequence: CASSGPGLAERCF. CDR3 in DNA: TGTGCCAGCAGTGGACCGGGACTAGCGGAACGCTGCTTC.

This clonotype was detected only a few times. The gene calls are TRBV25-1 and TRBJ2-7; D gene uncertain. V shed 5 bases and J shed 5 bases, with 16 bases lying between them. From germline, CDR1 is MGHDK and CDR2 SYGVNS. This CDR3 contains 14 residues. The chain's CDR3 is CASSSRERVNEQYF. The CDR3 DNA sequence: TGTGCCAGCAGTTCCCGTGAAAGGGTGAACGAGCAGTACTTC.

This clonotype was seen many times. The V and J genes are TRBV5-1 and TRBJ2-2; perhaps TRBD2 as D (6 bases). Trimming left V 6 bases short and J 7 bases short, with 13 bases between. CDR1 is SGHRS and CDR2 is YFSETQ in the germline V gene. This CDR3 contains 13 residues. CDR3 region: CASMEGMNGELFF. The CDR3 coding sequence is TGCGCCAGCATGGAGGGAATGAACGGGGAGCTGTTTTTT.

This clonotype has a handful of counts. The rearrangement links TRBV9 to TRBJ1-6; D is perhaps TRBD1 (5 bases). CDR1 and CDR2 from the germline V gene are SGDLS and YYNGEE. The CDR3 length is 15 residues. V gave up 0 bases and J gave up 7 bases, with 11 bases separating them. CDR3 amino acids: CASSVGRDGNSPLHF. The CDR3 coding sequence is TGTGCCAGCAGCGTAGGACGGGACGGGAATTCACCCCTCCACTTT.

V is TRBV18 and J is TRBJ2-5, with D tentatively TRBD2 (7 bases). The V gene's germline CDR1 is KGHSH and CDR2 LQKENI. This CDR3 is built from 15 residues. V was pared by 3 bases and J by 5 bases, with 16 bases between. The chain's CDR3 is CASSPGGRGAETQYF. The CDR3 nucleotides read TGTGCCAGCTCACCCGGGGGGCGCGGAGCGGAGACCCAGTACTTC.

This clonotype has just a few counts. V and J are TRBV20-1 and TRBJ2-1, with a weak D call TRBD2 (5 bases). V was pared by 3 bases and J by 15 bases, with 15 bases between. The CDR3 consists of 11 residues. Germline-derived CDR1 and CDR2 are DFQATT and SNEGSKA (reference sequence). The CDR3 spells CSASRHSEGFF. The CDR3 DNA reads as TGCAGTGCTAGTAGACATTCTGAGGGGTTCTTC.

This clonotype has a handful of counts. CDR3 protein: CARTGTGGLNTEAFF. The CDR3 nucleotides read TGTGCCAGAACCGGGACAGGGGGTTTAAACACTGAAGCTTTCTTT. The chain has TRBV7-2 and TRBJ1-1; TRBD1 matches 11 bases. V shed 9 bases, J shed 2 bases, and the junction held 8 bases outside the gene matches. The CDR3 is 15 residues long. Germline values: CDR1 SGHTA, CDR2 FQGNSA.

The chain joins TRBV6-2 or TRBV6-3 to TRBJ2-7, with TRBD2 matching over 7 bases. From germline, CDR1 is MNHEY and CDR2 SVGEGT. V lost 7 bases to trimming and J lost 4 bases; unmatched junction nucleotides: 13. The CDR3 loop spans 15 amino acids. This CDR3 reads CASINPGLPLYEQYF. The CDR3 nucleotides are TGTGCCAGCATCAACCCGGGACTACCATTGTACGAGCAGTACTTC.

The rearrangement uses TRBV15 and TRBJ2-1; 7 nucleotides agree with TRBD1. Germline CDR1 is LNHNV and CDR2 is YYDKDF (reference sequence). J lost 1 base, V lost 4 bases, and 10 bases had no gene match. The length of the CDR3 is 17 residues. The CDR3 here is CATSTRQGQRSYNEQFF. The CDR3 DNA sequence: TGTGCCACCAGCACCAGACAGGGCCAGAGGTCCTACAATGAGCAGTTCTTC.